This TCR beta chain was obtained from a study of blood T cell repertoires in COVID-19. Study at large: COVID-19 samples, acute and convalescent, were from the United States, Italy and Spain.

Recruitment covered 20 to 25 US areas and drew participants whose ages spanned roughly 18 to 90 years. This clone appeared once. In the original workflow: Researchers report that nucleated cell counts were estimated from reference gene primer amplification. Using immunoSEQ multiplex PCR, the repertoire was profiled, and TCRdb retains in-frame clones only, with some absent. For V, J and clone size, that table is used; D and trimming come from the DNA. The sample lists around 360,000 clones, about 90% occurring once. Per germline, CDR1 SGHVS and CDR2 FQNEAQ. CDR3 length: 11 amino acids. With 2 bases removed from V and 9 bases from J, the gap between germline ends came to 5 bases.

The chain couples TRBV7-8 to TRBJ2-1; D gene ambiguous. Material: PBMCs or T cells enriched from blood (not recorded which). The clonotype comes from a woman aged 30 to 39 who had recovered from COVID-19. The CDR3 reads CASSLTVEQFF. Here the CDR3 DNA reads TGTGCCAGCAGCTTAACGGTTGAGCAGTTCTTC.